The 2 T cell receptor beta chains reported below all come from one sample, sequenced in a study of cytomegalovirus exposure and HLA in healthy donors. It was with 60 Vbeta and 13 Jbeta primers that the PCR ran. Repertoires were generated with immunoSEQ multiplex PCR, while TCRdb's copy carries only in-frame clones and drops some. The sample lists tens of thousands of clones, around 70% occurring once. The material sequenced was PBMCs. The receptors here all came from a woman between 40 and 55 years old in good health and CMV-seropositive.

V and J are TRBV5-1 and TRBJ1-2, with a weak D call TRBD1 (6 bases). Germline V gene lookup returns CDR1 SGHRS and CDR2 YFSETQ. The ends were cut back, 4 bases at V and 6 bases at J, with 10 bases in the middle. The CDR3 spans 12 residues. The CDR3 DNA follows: TGCGCCAGCAGCCCGGACAGCGATGGCTACACCTTC. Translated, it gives CASSPDSDGYTF.

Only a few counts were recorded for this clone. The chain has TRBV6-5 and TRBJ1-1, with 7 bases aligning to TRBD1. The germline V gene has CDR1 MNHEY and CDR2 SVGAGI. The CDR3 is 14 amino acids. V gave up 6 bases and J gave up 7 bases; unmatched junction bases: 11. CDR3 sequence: CASRITGTDDEAFF. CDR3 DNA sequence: TGTGCCAGCAGAATTACCGGGACAGATGATGAAGCTTTCTTT.